These T cell receptor beta chains were read from a single sample in a study of T cell repertoires in cytomegalovirus infection. Their antigen targets remain unknown. Using its own MiXCR run on the reads, TCRdb lists one record per CDR3 protein. This sample yields 640,000 or so distinct CDR3 sequences, of which around a third are seen a single time; about 20% belongs to the top ten. Sequencing used cultured PBMCs, obtained from culture after CMV antigen stimulation. Receptor source: a human donor in good health (CMV status not recorded). Some clones in this sample may be carry-over from other donors' samples. The CDR3 runs from the conserved cysteine through the conserved F or W. Each record gives: CDR3 DNA, CDR3 protein, D gene, V gene, clone size, J gene. The D gene is left open where the match is weak. Clone size is not always given. Where it is, it says once, few, many or a class for expanded clones.

CDR3nt: TGTGCCAGCAGCCCCAGGAGACTAGCGGGCCCCCCCGGGGAGCTGTTTTTT
CDR3aa: CASSPRRLAGPPGELFF
d_gene: TRBD2
v_gene: TRBV7-8
abundance: few
j_gene: TRBJ2-2

CDR3nt: TGTGCCAGCAGCTTAGGCGGGAGTAGGTCCCTCCACTTT
CDR3aa: CASSLGGSRSLHF
d_gene: -
v_gene: TRBV7-6
abundance: many
j_gene: TRBJ1-6

CDR3nt: TGTGCCAGCAGTTTGACCCTCGGGACAGATACGCAGTATTTT
CDR3aa: CASSLTLGTDTQYF
d_gene: -
v_gene: TRBV12-3/TRBV12-4
abundance: few
j_gene: TRBJ2-3

CDR3nt: TGTGCCAGCAGTTTATCAAGGGGAACGGAGACCCAGTACTTC
CDR3aa: CASSLSRGTETQYF
d_gene: -
v_gene: TRBV27
abundance: few
j_gene: TRBJ2-5

CDR3nt: TGTGCCAGCAGCTTAATTTTGGGGGATACGCAGTATTTT
CDR3aa: CASSLILGDTQYF
d_gene: -
v_gene: TRBV7-2
abundance: few
j_gene: TRBJ2-3

CDR3nt: TGCAGTGCTAGCGGACAGGGAGGGAGCCTGAACACTGAAGCTTTCTTT
CDR3aa: CSASGQGGSLNTEAFF
d_gene: TRBD1
v_gene: TRBV20-1
abundance: -
j_gene: TRBJ1-1

CDR3nt: TGTGCCAGCAGTCTGAGGACCACGAACACTGAAGCTTTCTTT
CDR3aa: CASSLRTTNTEAFF
d_gene: -
v_gene: TRBV2
abundance: few
j_gene: TRBJ1-1

CDR3nt: TGCAGTGCTAGAGGCGCGGCGGACCCCTACGAGCAGTACTTC
CDR3aa: CSARGAADPYEQYF
d_gene: -
v_gene: TRBV20-1
abundance: -
j_gene: TRBJ2-7

CDR3nt: TGTGCCTGCAAGCCCGCAGGGGGCTCGTACGAGCAGTACTTC
CDR3aa: CACKPAGGSYEQYF
d_gene: TRBD1
v_gene: TRBV12-3/TRBV12-4
abundance: -
j_gene: TRBJ2-7

CDR3nt: TGTGCCAGCAGGGGCCGGGACACCAGAAACTATGGCTACACCTTC
CDR3aa: CASRGRDTRNYGYTF
d_gene: -
v_gene: TRBV7-2
abundance: -
j_gene: TRBJ1-2

CDR3nt: TGTGCCCCTGATTCGAGGGATCAGCCCCAGCATTTT
CDR3aa: CAPDSRDQPQHF
d_gene: -
v_gene: TRBV6-2/TRBV6-3
abundance: -
j_gene: TRBJ1-5

CDR3nt: TGTGCCAGCAGCTTTCCGGGTTCTGGGGCCAACGTCCTGACTTTC
CDR3aa: CASSFPGSGANVLTF
d_gene: -
v_gene: TRBV7-6
abundance: many
j_gene: TRBJ2-6

CDR3nt: TGTGCCAGCAGTCTACGACTTTTAACTTCGGTAGAGACCCAGTACTTC
CDR3aa: CASSLRLLTSVETQYF
d_gene: -
v_gene: TRBV25-1
abundance: -
j_gene: TRBJ2-5

CDR3nt: TGTGCCAGCAGCTTAGTCGGGGTGGAATCTCAGTACTTC
CDR3aa: CASSLVGVESQYF
d_gene: -
v_gene: TRBV7-2
abundance: few
j_gene: TRBJ2-7

CDR3nt: TGTGCCAGCAGCCAAGATCGATCGCCATGGACGAACACTGAAGCTTTCTTT
CDR3aa: CASSQDRSPWTNTEAFF
d_gene: -
v_gene: TRBV3-1
abundance: -
j_gene: TRBJ1-1

CDR3nt: TGTGCCAGCTCAGAGGGGTTCATCACAGATACGCAGTATTTT
CDR3aa: CASSEGFITDTQYF
d_gene: -
v_gene: TRBV5-4
abundance: -
j_gene: TRBJ2-3

CDR3nt: TGTGCCAGCAGTTTGGATGGATGGAATCAGCCCCAGCATTTT
CDR3aa: CASSLDGWNQPQHF
d_gene: -
v_gene: TRBV12-3/TRBV12-4
abundance: -
j_gene: TRBJ1-5

CDR3nt: TGTGCCAGTAGTATTACTGCTTGGGACAGGGGAAATTTTCAGCCCCAGCATTTT
CDR3aa: CASSITAWDRGNFQPQHF
d_gene: TRBD1
v_gene: TRBV19
abundance: -
j_gene: TRBJ1-5

CDR3nt: TGTGCCAGTAGTATAGTTCAGGGGCGCACTGGGGCCAACGTCCTGACTTTC
CDR3aa: CASSIVQGRTGANVLTF
d_gene: -
v_gene: TRBV19
abundance: -
j_gene: TRBJ2-6

CDR3nt: TGCAGTGCTTACAGGGGCGAGCAGTACTTC
CDR3aa: CSAYRGEQYF
d_gene: TRBD1
v_gene: TRBV20-1
abundance: -
j_gene: TRBJ2-7

CDR3nt: TGCAGTGCTAGCAAACAGGGTGGGACAAACATTCAGTACTTC
CDR3aa: CSASKQGGTNIQYF
d_gene: -
v_gene: TRBV20-1
abundance: -
j_gene: TRBJ2-4

CDR3nt: TGTGCCAGCAGCTTGAGACAGGGCTATCCATCTCCCCAAGAGACCCAGTACTTC
CDR3aa: CASSLRQGYPSPQETQYF
d_gene: TRBD1
v_gene: TRBV5-6
abundance: -
j_gene: TRBJ2-5

CDR3nt: TGTGCCAGCAGCGCTGGGACAGGAAACTACGAGCAGTACTTC
CDR3aa: CASSAGTGNYEQYF
d_gene: TRBD1
v_gene: TRBV7-8
abundance: many
j_gene: TRBJ2-7

CDR3nt: TGTGCCAGCAGCACTAGAGTCGGACTAGCGGGACCCGGGGAGCTGTTTTTT
CDR3aa: CASSTRVGLAGPGELFF
d_gene: TRBD2
v_gene: TRBV7-2
abundance: -
j_gene: TRBJ2-2

CDR3nt: TGTGCCAGCAGTTACTCTCGGGACGTTACCTACGAGCAGTACTTC
CDR3aa: CASSYSRDVTYEQYF
d_gene: -
v_gene: TRBV6-5
abundance: -
j_gene: TRBJ2-7

CDR3nt: TGTGCCACCAGCAGCCCCAAAGATGTCAGTGCCGGAAACACCATATATTTT
CDR3aa: CATSSPKDVSAGNTIYF
d_gene: -
v_gene: TRBV15
abundance: -
j_gene: TRBJ1-3

CDR3nt: TGTGCCAGTAGATCCGGTGGGCGAAGGAATGAAAAACTGTTTTTT
CDR3aa: CASRSGGRRNEKLFF
d_gene: -
v_gene: TRBV19
abundance: few
j_gene: TRBJ1-4

CDR3nt: TGTGCCAGCAAAGTTAGAACTAGCGGGAGAAATGAGCAGTTCTTC
CDR3aa: CASKVRTSGRNEQFF
d_gene: TRBD2
v_gene: TRBV12-3/TRBV12-4
abundance: few
j_gene: TRBJ2-1

CDR3nt: TGTGCCAGCAGTCCCCATTTCGACAGGTCCTACGAGCAGTACTTC
CDR3aa: CASSPHFDRSYEQYF
d_gene: -
v_gene: TRBV27
abundance: few
j_gene: TRBJ2-7

CDR3nt: TGTGCCATCAGTGACCCCCAGTTAGAGACCCAGTACTTC
CDR3aa: CAISDPQLETQYF
d_gene: -
v_gene: TRBV10-3
abundance: -
j_gene: TRBJ2-5

CDR3nt: TGTGCCAGCAGCGTCGGAGGGGGGCGCGAGCAGTACTTC
CDR3aa: CASSVGGGREQYF
d_gene: -
v_gene: TRBV7-2
abundance: -
j_gene: TRBJ2-7

CDR3nt: TGTGCCAGCAGCTCCGGGACAGGGGGAAGTCAGCCCCAGCATTTT
CDR3aa: CASSSGTGGSQPQHF
d_gene: TRBD1
v_gene: TRBV7-8
abundance: many
j_gene: TRBJ1-5

CDR3nt: TGTGCCAGCAGCTTAGGCTTGGGTTACGCCAAAAACATTCAGTACTTC
CDR3aa: CASSLGLGYAKNIQYF
d_gene: -
v_gene: TRBV7-8
abundance: few
j_gene: TRBJ2-4

CDR3nt: TGTGCCAGCAGCTTAGTTGGGACAGAAAAACTGTTTTTT
CDR3aa: CASSLVGTEKLFF
d_gene: -
v_gene: TRBV7-2
abundance: many
j_gene: TRBJ1-4

CDR3nt: TGCAGTGCTAGAGATATTAGACAGGGATACAATGAGCAGTTCTTC
CDR3aa: CSARDIRQGYNEQFF
d_gene: TRBD1
v_gene: TRBV20-1
abundance: -
j_gene: TRBJ2-1

CDR3nt: TGTGCCAGCAGCTTAGTAGGGACAAGGGAAAAACTGTTTTTT
CDR3aa: CASSLVGTREKLFF
d_gene: -
v_gene: TRBV7-8
abundance: many
j_gene: TRBJ1-4

CDR3nt: TGTGCCAGCAGTTTACAGGCGGGAACTAATGAAAAACTGTTTTTT
CDR3aa: CASSLQAGTNEKLFF
d_gene: -
v_gene: TRBV12-3/TRBV12-4
abundance: -
j_gene: TRBJ1-4